Each of the 32 T cell receptor beta chains below was sequenced from the same sample in a study of neurological immune-mediated disorders. TCRdb fed the 5' RACE reads into MiXCR, producing one record per CDR3 protein. The sample holds approximately 86,000 distinct CDR3 sequences; 2% to 3% are singletons and the top ten take roughly 1.2%. The sample consisted of PBMCs. These TCRs come from a woman in her thirties with multiple sclerosis.

This clonotype was seen ten or more times. The rearrangement links TRBV6-6 to TRBJ2-2, with D uncertain. Germline V gene data show CDR1 as MNHNY and CDR2 as SVGAGI (reference sequence). The CDR3 is 13 residues long. Trimming cost V 5 bases and J 8 bases, with 12 bases left between them. The CDR3 reads CASSQQSLGELFF. The CDR3 nucleotides read TGTGCCAGCAGTCAGCAGAGTTTGGGGGAGCTGTTTTTT.

This clonotype has at least ten counts. The chain employs TRBV6-2 or TRBV6-3 and TRBJ1-1, with 8 bases that match TRBD1. Unmatched junction bases numbered 10, after V lost 6 bases and J lost 13 bases. The CDR3 is 12 residues long. CDR1 is MNHEY, CDR2 SVGEGT, per germline. The CDR3 DNA reads TGTGCCAGCAGGGCGACAGGGGCCGACGGTTTCTTT. Its translation: CASRATGADGFF.

This clonotype was counted at least ten times. This chain connects TRBV12-3 or TRBV12-4 to TRBJ2-5, with a possible D match to TRBD1 (6 bases). V lost 5 bases to trimming and J lost 2 bases, with 9 bases between them. CDR3 length equals 13 residues. For the CDR3, the DNA is TGTGCCAGCAGTCGAACAGGGCAAGAGACCCAGTACTTC. Translating it yields CASSRTGQETQYF.

This clonotype was counted many times. The chain employs TRBV7-8 and TRBJ2-7; 8 positions agree with TRBD1. V lost 2 bases and J lost 0; bases outside the gene matches: 12. Germline V gene sequence: CDR1 SGHVS, CDR2 FQNEAQ. The CDR3 runs 18 residues. In DNA, the CDR3 is TGTGCCAGCAGCTTACCCGGACAGGGCGGTCCTGACTCCTACGAGCAGTACTTC. Protein sequence: CASSLPGQGGPDSYEQYF. Full variable domain (remainder filled in from reference TRBV7-8 and TRBJ2-7): GAGVSQSPRYKVAKRGQDVALRCDPISGHVSLFWYQQALGQGPEFLTYFQNEAQLDKSGLPSDRFFAERPEGSVSTLKIQRTQQEDSAVYLCASSLPGQGGPDSYEQYFGPGTRLTVT.

This clonotype has ten or more counts. The chain carries TRBV6-6 and TRBJ1-4; D may be TRBD1 (6 bases). Trimming removed 6 bases at V and 3 bases at J, with 11 bases between. The germline V gene has CDR1 MNHNY and CDR2 SVGAGI (reference sequence). The CDR3 has 14 amino acids. CDR3 nucleotides: TGTGCCAGCAGAAAACAGGGTCCTAATGAAAAACTGTTTTTT. Its protein product is CASRKQGPNEKLFF.

Details on this clonotype: This clone may be a read error of a much larger clone one base away. The genes are TRBV28 and TRBJ2-7; D call uncertain. The germline V gene has CDR1 MDHEN and CDR2 SYDVKM. The CDR3 totals 10 residues. In DNA, the CDR3 is TGTGTCAGCAGTTTCCGCGAGCAGTACTTC. Its protein product is CVSSFREQYF.

This clonotype was observed at least ten times. The gene calls are TRBV29-1 and TRBJ2-7, with 9 bases lining up with TRBD1. The V segment lost 6 bases and the J segment 1 base; nucleotides outside the gene matches: 7. The CDR3 spans 14 residues. Germline V gives CDR1 SQVTM, CDR2 ANQGSEA. CDR3 sequence reads: CSVTGGEESYEQYF. The CDR3 DNA sequence: TGCAGCGTCACAGGGGGCGAAGAGTCCTACGAGCAGTACTTC.

This clonotype was recorded many times. The chain recombines TRBV5-1 with TRBJ2-6; D uncertain. The V gene lost 0 bases and the J gene lost 1 base, with 8 bases spanning the gap. This CDR3 is built from 16 residues. Looked up from germline, CDR1 is SGHRS and CDR2 is YFSETQ. This CDR3 is CASSLVPPSGANVLTF. The CDR3 DNA is TGCGCCAGCAGCTTGGTTCCCCCTTCTGGGGCCAACGTCCTGACTTTC.

This clonotype occurred many times. The chain has TRBV9 and TRBJ2-6, with D perhaps assigned TRBD1 or TRBD2 (5 bases each). This CDR3 region has 19 residues. V lost 4 bases, J lost 2 bases, and 22 bases lay in between. Germline V gives CDR1 SGDLS, CDR2 YYNGEE. The CDR3 protein is CASSLPGWQGKAGANVLTF. The CDR3 bases are TGTGCCAGCAGCCTTCCGGGATGGCAGGGAAAGGCTGGGGCCAACGTCCTGACTTTC.

This clonotype was counted only a few times. A single base separates this from a much larger clone, so it may be a read error. The limits of the CDR3 on the DNA are not certain, so only TCRdb's listed CDR3 is given. J is TRBJ1-5 and V is TRBV20-1. CDR1 and CDR2 from the germline V gene are DFQATT and SNEGSKA (reference sequence). The CDR3 region is 12 residues in length, termini included. The CDR3 loop reads CSVGGGNQPQNF.

At least ten counts were recorded for this clonotype. The chain joins TRBV9 to TRBJ1-3; D unclear. Trimming stripped 3 bases from V and 4 bases from J, with 5 bases between. The CDR3 spans 12 residues. Germline assignment: CDR1 SGDLS and CDR2 YYNGEE. CDR3 coding DNA: TGTGCCAGCAGCGAGAAAGGAAACACCATATATTTT. Its translation: CASSEKGNTIYF.

This clonotype was counted at least ten times. The chain couples TRBV29-1 to TRBJ2-7, with 7 bases aligning to TRBD1. CDR3 size: 13 residues. Germline V gives CDR1 SQVTM, CDR2 ANQGSEA. Germline trimming cut 4 bases from V and 6 bases from J; bases unmatched to any gene: 9. The chain's CDR3 is CSVAAQGVSEQYF. In DNA form, the CDR3 reads TGCAGCGTTGCGGCCCAGGGGGTCAGCGAGCAGTACTTC.

At least ten counts were recorded for this clonotype. This sequence joins TRBV6-2 or TRBV6-3 and TRBJ1-5, with D unresolved. V was pared by 4 bases and J by 1 base, with 11 bases between. CDR1 is MNHEY, CDR2 SVGEGT, per germline. The CDR3 extends over 15 amino acids. CDR3 nucleotides: TGTGCCAGCAGTTTCGGGCAGCCGAGCAATCAGCCCCAGCATTTT. Its translation: CASSFGQPSNQPQHF.

There are many counts of this clonotype. This sequence joins TRBV24-1 and TRBJ2-1, with a tentative D call TRBD2 (6 bases). The CDR3 runs to 16 residues. Trimming took off 3 bases at V and 5 bases at J, with 16 bases between the two ends. Germline V lookup: CDR1 KGHDR, CDR2 SFDVKD. The CDR3 reads CATSDRPGVLHNEQFF. CDR3 in DNA: TGTGCCACCAGTGATAGGCCGGGGGTGCTCCACAATGAGCAGTTCTTC.

This clonotype was recorded at least ten times. This chain uses TRBV5-6 with TRBJ2-1; TRBD2 agrees at 7 bases. CDR1 is SGHDT and CDR2 is YYEEEE in the germline V gene. J lost 5 bases, V lost 2 bases, and 4 bases had no gene match. The CDR3 runs 14 residues. CDR3 bases: TGTGCCAGCAGCTTCGGGACTACAAACAATGAGCAGTTCTTC. This codes for CASSFGTTNNEQFF.

The sample holds a few counts of this clonotype. Just one base apart from a much larger clone, this may be a read error. The chain employs TRBV28 and TRBJ1-6; D remains unclear. CDR1 and CDR2 from the germline V gene are MDHEN and SYDVKM. The CDR3 runs to 14 residues. The CDR3 reads CASSWSSYNSPLNF. The CDR3 region has the DNA TGTGCCAGCAGTTGGAGCTCCTATAATTCACCCCTCAACTTT. Variable domain in full (rest from reference TRBV28 and TRBJ1-6): DVKVTQSSRYLVKRTGEKVFLECVQDMDHENMFWYRQDPGLGLRLIYFSYDVKMKEKGDIPEGYSVSREKKERFSLILESASTNQTSMYLCASSWSSYNSPLNFGNGTRLTVT.

This clonotype has at least ten counts. The rearrangement joins TRBV2 to TRBJ2-4, with D maybe TRBD2 (5 bases). V was cut by 3 bases and J by 6 bases, with 15 bases left in between. In germline, CDR1 is SNHLY, CDR2 FYNNEI. The CDR3 runs 15 residues. The CDR3 bases are TGTGCCAGCAGTGACACGGGATACGAGACAAACATTCAGTACTTC. Amino acid sequence: CASSDTGYETNIQYF.

In its sample, this clonotype was seen many times. The chain joins TRBV28 to TRBJ2-7; either TRBD1 or TRBD2 may supply D (5 bases each). CDR1 and CDR2 from the germline V gene are MDHEN and SYDVKM. This CDR3 has 13 residues. Trimming took 5 bases from V and 6 from J, leaving 14 bases between them. CDR3 residues: CASSAAHGAEQYF. The DNA of the CDR3 is TGTGCCAGCAGTGCAGCCCACGGGGCCGAGCAGTACTTC. Looking up the rest from reference TRBV28 and TRBJ2-7 gives the full variable domain: DVKVTQSSRYLVKRTGEKVFLECVQDMDHENMFWYRQDPGLGLRLIYFSYDVKMKEKGDIPEGYSVSREKKERFSLILESASTNQTSMYLCASSAAHGAEQYFGPGTRLTVT.

This clonotype was seen many times. V gene TRBV20-1 combines with J gene TRBJ2-7, with a possible D match to TRBD1 (6 bases). The CDR3 length is 13 residues. Deletions cut 6 bases from V and 3 bases from J, with 15 bases between. The V gene's germline CDR1 is DFQATT and CDR2 SNEGSKA (reference sequence). The DNA of the CDR3 is TGCAGTGCGAACCGGGACAACCACTACGAGCAGTACTTC. Protein sequence: CSANRDNHYEQYF.

There are many counts of this clonotype. The CDR3 spells CSASGGRPIGFAETQYF. For the CDR3, the DNA is TGCAGTGCGTCTGGGGGGAGGCCAATAGGTTTCGCGGAGACCCAGTACTTC. The chain links TRBV20-1 to TRBJ2-5, with D possibly being TRBD2 (6 bases). The CDR3 is 17 amino acids. V lost 6 bases to trimming and J lost 5 bases, with 28 bases between them. CDR1 is DFQATT and CDR2 is SNEGSKA in the germline V gene (reference sequence).

This clonotype was seen at least ten times. The germline gene is not matched at one end of the junction; a read error may be the cause. The chain carries TRBV7-7 and TRBJ2-3; D is ambiguous. The CDR3 spans 13 residues. Per the germline V gene, CDR1 is SSHAT and CDR2 is FNYEAQ (reference sequence). The CDR3 region is CASSLAQTDTQYF. DNA of the CDR3: TGTGCTAGCAGCTTAGCACAGACAGATACGCAGTATTTT.

The sample holds many counts of this clonotype. The V call is TRBV6-6, the J call TRBJ2-7; the D is unclear. The germline V gene has CDR1 MNHNY and CDR2 SVGAGI (reference sequence). This CDR3 has 12 amino acids. With 4 bases removed from V and 6 bases from J, the gap between germline ends came to 10 bases. The CDR3 sequence: CASSSISREQYF. The CDR3 region has the DNA TGTGCCAGCAGTTCAATAAGTCGCGAGCAGTACTTC.

This clonotype was seen many times. This chain connects TRBV29-1 to TRBJ2-7, with D unclear. With 6 bases removed from V and 1 base from J, the gap between germline ends came to 7 bases. The V gene's germline CDR1 is SQVTM and CDR2 ANQGSEA. This CDR3 region has 11 residues. This CDR3 is CSVGASYEQYF. The CDR3 DNA reads as TGCAGCGTCGGAGCATCCTACGAGCAGTACTTC.

This clonotype showed up many times. The chain is built from TRBV28 and TRBJ1-5, with D perhaps matching TRBD1 (5 bases). The V and J ends lost 4 bases and 11 bases respectively, with 18 bases between them. Germline assignment: CDR1 MDHEN and CDR2 SYDVKM. This CDR3 has 14 residues. The CDR3 region has the DNA TGTGCCAGCAGTTCAAACAGGTTTGGTGGATCCCAGCATTTT. Translated: CASSSNRFGGSQHF. The entire variable domain, with the rest obtained from reference TRBV28 and TRBJ1-5, is as follows: DVKVTQSSRYLVKRTGEKVFLECVQDMDHENMFWYRQDPGLGLRLIYFSYDVKMKEKGDIPEGYSVSREKKERFSLILESASTNQTSMYLCASSSNRFGGSQHFGDGTRLSIL.

This clonotype was counted at least ten times. CDR3 amino acids: CATSMSQVDSPLHF. The CDR3 nucleotides are TGTGCCACCAGCATGTCCCAGGTGGATTCACCCCTCCACTTT. The J gene is TRBJ1-6, the V gene TRBV15; D remains ambiguous. V dropped 4 bases and J dropped 8 bases, with 12 bases sitting between them. From germline, CDR1 is LNHNV and CDR2 YYDKDF (reference sequence). This CDR3 comprises 14 residues.

This clonotype was seen ten or more times. The gene calls are TRBV12-3 or TRBV12-4 and TRBJ2-1, with a weak D call TRBD2 (6 bases). Trimming removed 3 bases from V and 4 bases from J, with 16 bases in between. The CDR3 runs 16 residues. The DNA of the CDR3 is TGTGCCAGCAGTTTCCTGGCGGGACGTCGTTACAATGAGCAGTTCTTC. It translates to CASSFLAGRRYNEQFF.

This clonotype has at least ten counts. The CDR3 is CSAPIPGQGGSPLHF. CDR3 coding DNA: TGCAGTGCTCCAATACCGGGACAGGGGGGTTCACCCCTCCACTTT. This sequence joins TRBV20-1 and TRBJ1-6, with 11 bases identical to TRBD1. The germline V gene has CDR1 DFQATT and CDR2 SNEGSKA (reference sequence). The CDR3 has 15 residues. Germline trimming cut 5 bases from V and 9 bases from J; bases unmatched to any gene: 9.

The table lists this clonotype with many counts. The chain recombines TRBV18 with TRBJ2-3; possible D gene TRBD2, 5 bases. The CDR3 spans 12 residues. Germline CDR1 is KGHSH and CDR2 is LQKENI. Trimming shortened V by 2 bases and J by 11 bases, and 11 bases separated the two germline ends. The CDR3 nucleotides read TGTGCCAGCTCACCATACGGGAAAGAGCAGTATTTT. Its translation is CASSPYGKEQYF.

This clonotype was detected ten times or more. This chain uses TRBV20-1 with TRBJ2-5; 11 bases match TRBD2. The germline V gene has CDR1 DFQATT and CDR2 SNEGSKA (reference sequence). Losses at the gene ends were 3 bases for V and 4 bases for J; bases not matched to a gene: 7. The CDR3 covers 15 residues. This CDR3 is CSASPLAGGRETQYF. The CDR3 coding sequence is TGCAGTGCTAGTCCCCTAGCGGGAGGTAGAGAGACCCAGTACTTC.

This clonotype was observed many times. The rearrangement uses TRBV12-3 or TRBV12-4 and TRBJ1-2; D gene ambiguous. V was shortened by 4 bases and J by 8 bases, with 11 bases between the two germline ends. The CDR3 is made up of 12 amino acids. CDR3 coding DNA: TGTGCCAGCAGTTCATCGGGTATCGGCTACACCTTC. The encoded protein is CASSSSGIGYTF.

In its sample, this clonotype was seen many times. J is TRBJ1-1 and V is TRBV29-1; possibly TRBD1 for D (6 bases). The germline V gene has CDR1 SQVTM and CDR2 ANQGSEA. The CDR3 runs to 14 residues. V was pared by 7 bases and J by 5 bases, with 20 bases between. Written as DNA, the CDR3 is TGCAGCGGGGATGGGGGCAGGGGTGGTACTGAAGCTTTCTTT. As protein: CSGDGGRGGTEAFF.

This clonotype was recorded many times. This chain connects TRBV4-3 to TRBJ2-1, with no clear D. CDR1 LGHNA and CDR2 YSLEER come from the germline V gene. Trimming left V 1 base short and J 5 bases short, with 9 bases between. The CDR3 sequence is 14 residues long. CDR3 residues: CASSQVVTNNEQFF. In nucleotides, the CDR3 is TGCGCCAGCAGCCAAGTAGTAACAAACAATGAGCAGTTCTTC.